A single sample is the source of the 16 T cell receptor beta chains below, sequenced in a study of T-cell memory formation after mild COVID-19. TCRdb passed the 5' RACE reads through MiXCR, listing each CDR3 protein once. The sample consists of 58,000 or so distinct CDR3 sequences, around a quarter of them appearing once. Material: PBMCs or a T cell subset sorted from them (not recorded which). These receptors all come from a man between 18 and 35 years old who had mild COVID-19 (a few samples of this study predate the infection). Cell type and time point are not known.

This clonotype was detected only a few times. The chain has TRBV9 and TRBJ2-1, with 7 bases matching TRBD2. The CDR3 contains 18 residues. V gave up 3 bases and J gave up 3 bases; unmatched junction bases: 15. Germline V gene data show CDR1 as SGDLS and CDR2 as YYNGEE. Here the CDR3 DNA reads TGTGCCAGCAGCGCCCGACCCCATTGGAGCGGGGACTACAATGAGCAGTTCTTC. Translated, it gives CASSARPHWSGDYNEQFF.

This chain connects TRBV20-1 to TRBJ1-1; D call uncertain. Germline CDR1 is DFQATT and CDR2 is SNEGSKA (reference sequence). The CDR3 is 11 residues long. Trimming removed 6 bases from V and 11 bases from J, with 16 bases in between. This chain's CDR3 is CSATIAGPAFF. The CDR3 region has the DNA TGCAGTGCCACGATTGCAGGCCCCGCTTTCTTT.

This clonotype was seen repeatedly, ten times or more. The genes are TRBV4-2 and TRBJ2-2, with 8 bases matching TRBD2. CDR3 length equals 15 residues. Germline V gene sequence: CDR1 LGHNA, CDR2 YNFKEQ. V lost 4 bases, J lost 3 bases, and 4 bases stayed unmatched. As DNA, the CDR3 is TGTGCCAGCAGCCTTAACGGGGGGGACACCGGGGAGCTGTTTTTT. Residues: CASSLNGGDTGELFF.

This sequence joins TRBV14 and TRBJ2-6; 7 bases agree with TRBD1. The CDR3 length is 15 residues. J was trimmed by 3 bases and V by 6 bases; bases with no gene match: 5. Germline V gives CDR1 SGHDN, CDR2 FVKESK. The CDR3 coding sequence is TGTGCCAGCAGTTCGACAGGGATTGGGGCCAACGTCCTGACTTTC. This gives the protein CASSSTGIGANVLTF.

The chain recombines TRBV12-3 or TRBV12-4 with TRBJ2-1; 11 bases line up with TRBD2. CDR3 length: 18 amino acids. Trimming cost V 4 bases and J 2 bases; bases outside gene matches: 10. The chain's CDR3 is CASSSDRSGLAAYNEQFF. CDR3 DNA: TGTGCCAGCAGTTCGGACCGATCGGGACTAGCGGCCTACAATGAGCAGTTCTTC.

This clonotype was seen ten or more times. Here the CDR3 DNA reads TGTGCCAGCGGGGGGCTAGGGGTCTACAATGAGCAGTTCTTC. Protein product: CASGGLGVYNEQFF. The genes are TRBV12-3 or TRBV12-4 and TRBJ2-1; D assignment may be TRBD1 or TRBD2 (6 bases each). V shed 8 bases and J shed 3 bases, with 14 bases lying between them. CDR3 length: 14 residues.

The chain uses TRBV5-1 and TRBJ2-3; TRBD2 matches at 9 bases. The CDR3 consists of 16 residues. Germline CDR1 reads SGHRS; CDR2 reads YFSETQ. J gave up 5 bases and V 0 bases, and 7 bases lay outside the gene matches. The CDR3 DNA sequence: TGCGCCAGCAGCTTGGTTGGCGGGGGGGCCCTAGATACGCAGTATTTT. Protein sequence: CASSLVGGGALDTQYF.

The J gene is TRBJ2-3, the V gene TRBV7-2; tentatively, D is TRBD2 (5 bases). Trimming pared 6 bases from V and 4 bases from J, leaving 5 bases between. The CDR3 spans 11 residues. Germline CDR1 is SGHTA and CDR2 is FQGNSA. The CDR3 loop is CASRRADTQYF. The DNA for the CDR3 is TGTGCCAGCAGGAGGGCAGATACGCAGTATTTT.

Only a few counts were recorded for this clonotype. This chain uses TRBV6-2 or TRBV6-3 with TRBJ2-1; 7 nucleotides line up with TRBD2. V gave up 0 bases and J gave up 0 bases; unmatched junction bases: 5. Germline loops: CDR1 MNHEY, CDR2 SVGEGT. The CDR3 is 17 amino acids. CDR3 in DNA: TGTGCCAGCAGTTACTCGGTAGCGGGCAGCTCCTACAATGAGCAGTTCTTC. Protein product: CASSYSVAGSSYNEQFF.

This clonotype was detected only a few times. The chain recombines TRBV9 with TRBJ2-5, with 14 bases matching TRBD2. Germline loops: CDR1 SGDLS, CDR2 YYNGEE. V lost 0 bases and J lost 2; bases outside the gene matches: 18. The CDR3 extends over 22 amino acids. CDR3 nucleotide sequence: TGTGCCAGCAGCGTAGAGGGGGAAGGGACTAGCGGGGGCGAAACTCGTCAAGAGACCCAGTACTTC. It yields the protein CASSVEGEGTSGGETRQETQYF.

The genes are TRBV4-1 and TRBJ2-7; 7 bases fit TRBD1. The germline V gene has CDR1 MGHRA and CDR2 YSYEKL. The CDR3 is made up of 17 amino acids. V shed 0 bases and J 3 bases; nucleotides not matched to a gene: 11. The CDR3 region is CASSQDRGGEFGYEQYF. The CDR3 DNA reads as TGCGCCAGCAGCCAAGATCGAGGGGGCGAGTTTGGCTACGAGCAGTACTTC.

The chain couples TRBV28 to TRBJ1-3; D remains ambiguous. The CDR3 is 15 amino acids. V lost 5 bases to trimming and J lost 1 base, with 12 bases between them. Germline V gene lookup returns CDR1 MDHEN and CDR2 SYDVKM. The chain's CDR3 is CASSPRFRSGNTIYF. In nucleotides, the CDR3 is TGTGCCAGCAGTCCTCGCTTTCGATCTGGAAACACCATATATTTT.

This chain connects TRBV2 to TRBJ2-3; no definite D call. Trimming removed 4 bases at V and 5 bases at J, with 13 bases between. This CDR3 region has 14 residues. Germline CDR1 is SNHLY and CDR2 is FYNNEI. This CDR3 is CASSAEPWGDTQYF. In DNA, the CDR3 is TGTGCCAGCAGTGCCGAGCCGTGGGGAGATACGCAGTATTTT.

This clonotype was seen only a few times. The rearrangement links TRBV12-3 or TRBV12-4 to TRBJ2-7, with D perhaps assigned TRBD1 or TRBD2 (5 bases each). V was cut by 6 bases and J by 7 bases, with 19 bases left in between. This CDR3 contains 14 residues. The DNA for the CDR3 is TGTGCCAGCAGGAGGGGCCCCGGACCGGGGGAGCAGTACTTC. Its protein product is CASRRGPGPGEQYF.

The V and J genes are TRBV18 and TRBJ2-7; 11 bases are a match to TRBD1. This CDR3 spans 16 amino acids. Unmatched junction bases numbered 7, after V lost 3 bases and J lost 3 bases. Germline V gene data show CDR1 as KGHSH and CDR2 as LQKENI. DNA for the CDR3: TGTGCCAGCTCACCGTCGGACAGGGGGCGTATCTACGAGCAGTACTTC. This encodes CASSPSDRGRIYEQYF.

Written as DNA, the CDR3 is TGCAGTGTCTCGAACTCTCCGGGACAGGGAGACTACGAGCAGTACGTC. It yields the protein CSVSNSPGQGDYEQYV. The gene calls are TRBV20-1 and TRBJ2-7, with 9 bases matching TRBD1. The CDR3 covers 16 residues. With 7 bases clipped from V and 3 bases from J, the junction kept 16 bases outside the gene matches. The germline gives CDR1 DFQATT, CDR2 SNEGSKA (reference sequence).